Shown below are 7 T cell receptor beta chains from a single sample sequenced in a study of shared clonotypes between healthy human individuals. CD45RO negativity and positive selection for CCR7 defined naive CD8 cells, a population that excluded terminally differentiated effector memory CD45RA+ cells. The assay was immunoSEQ multiplex PCR, and TCRdb's table has in-frame clones only and misses some. The sample gives some 2 million clones, less than 95% of which show up once; roughly 1% is in the top ten. Specimen: naive CD8+ T cells sorted from blood. The receptor set was obtained from a man younger than 30 in good health.

For this clone: This sample includes further DNA sequences coding for the same CDR3. For the CDR3, the DNA is TGTGCCAGCAGCTTTGGCGGGGGAACCGAAGCTTTCTTT. Amino acids: CASSFGGGTEAFF. This chain links TRBV13 with TRBJ1-1; tentative D call: TRBD1 (5 bases). CDR3 size: 13 residues. The germline V and J ends were trimmed by 3 bases and 8 bases, with 13 bases remaining between them. CDR1 and CDR2 (germline): PRHDT, FYEKMQ (reference sequence).

On this clone itself: This sample includes further DNA sequences coding for the same CDR3. This chain uses TRBV9 with TRBJ2-5, with D possibly called TRBD1 or TRBD2 (5 bases each). Germline CDR1 is SGDLS and CDR2 is YYNGEE. The V end lost 0 bases, the J end lost 2 bases, and 11 bases lay between the germline ends. The CDR3 runs 15 residues. The CDR3 sequence: CASSVAGTYQETQYF. The DNA of the CDR3 is TGTGCCAGCAGCGTAGCAGGGACCTATCAAGAGACCCAGTACTTC. Drawing the rest from reference TRBV9 and TRBJ2-5, the complete variable domain is DSGVTQTPKHLITATGQRVTLRCSPRSGDLSVYWYQQSLDQGLQFLIQYYNGEERAKGNILERFSAQQFPDLHSELNLSSLELGDSALYFCASSVAGTYQETQYFGPGTRLLVL.

The table lists this clone with a count of one. The chain is built from TRBV6-1 and TRBJ1-1; D is perhaps TRBD1 (6 bases). There are 15 residues in the CDR3. Trimming pared 11 bases from V and 1 base from J, leaving 20 bases between. Per the germline V gene, CDR1 is MNHNS and CDR2 is SASEGT. The CDR3 reads CALDRVTGPNTEAFF. DNA of the CDR3: TGTGCCTTAGATCGAGTGACAGGACCGAACACTGAAGCTTTCTTT.

This chain connects TRBV4-2 to TRBJ2-7, with a weak D call TRBD1 (6 bases). This CDR3 comprises 19 residues. Per germline, CDR1 LGHNA and CDR2 YNFKEQ. V was cut by 1 base and J by 1 base, with 23 bases left in between. In nucleotides, the CDR3 is TGTGCCAGCAGCCAAGGATTGGGGAAGTTCGACAGGACTTCCTACGAGCAGTACTTC. This gives the protein CASSQGLGKFDRTSYEQYF.

This clone was seen only a few times. The rearrangement joins TRBV21-1 to TRBJ1-5. TRBV21-1 is annotated as a pseudogene. The CDR3 loop spans 12 amino acids. In DNA form, the CDR3 reads TGTGCCAGCAGCAAAGTAAGGCAGCCCCAGCATTTT. It specifies CASSKVRQPQHF.

Note on this clone: Additional DNA sequences in this sample encode the identical CDR3. The rearrangement uses TRBV9 and TRBJ1-1; perhaps TRBD1 as D (5 bases). In germline, CDR1 is SGDLS, CDR2 YYNGEE. V lost 4 bases and J 5 bases, leaving 12 bases between the germline ends. This CDR3 is built from 13 residues. Written as DNA, the CDR3 is TGTGCCAGCAGCCTTGGTGGGGGGACTGAAGCTTTCTTT. This translates into CASSLGGGTEAFF. The whole variable domain, remainder taken from reference TRBV9 and TRBJ1-1, is DSGVTQTPKHLITATGQRVTLRCSPRSGDLSVYWYQQSLDQGLQFLIQYYNGEERAKGNILERFSAQQFPDLHSELNLSSLELGDSALYFCASSLGGGTEAFFGQGTRLTVV.

The V gene is TRBV4-1, the J gene TRBJ2-5; D gene uncertain. The germline V gene encodes CDR1 MGHRA and CDR2 YSYEKL. This CDR3 contains 14 residues. Trimming took 3 bases from V and 5 from J, leaving 13 bases between them. The CDR3 nucleotides read TGCGCCAGCAGCCACGGAAACGCCATGGAGACCCAGTACTTC. It translates to CASSHGNAMETQYF.